A single sample gave rise to the 16 T cell receptor beta chains below, sequenced in a study of blood T cell repertoires in COVID-19. TCRdb keeps only in-frame clones here, not all; method: immunoSEQ multiplex PCR. Counted here are fewer than 200,000 clones, 86% occurring once; the ten biggest clones make up just under 25%. The sequenced sample was PBMCs or T cells enriched from blood (not recorded which). The receptors here all came from a woman aged 40 to 50 in a cohort exposed to, infected with or recovered from COVID-19 (not recorded which).

The chain uses TRBV10-3 and TRBJ2-4; 7 nucleotides match TRBD2. CDR1 and CDR2 (germline): ENHRY, SYGVKD. The trim removed 3 bases at V and 8 bases at J, leaving 7 bases unmatched. This CDR3 is 14 amino acids long. The CDR3 spells CAISDPEGRDIQYF. The CDR3 DNA sequence: TGTGCCATCAGTGATCCGGAAGGGAGGGACATTCAGTACTTC.

This chain connects TRBV5-1 to TRBJ2-1; 10 bases are a match to TRBD1. The CDR3 runs to 16 residues. V dropped 4 bases and J dropped 5; count of bases not matched to a gene: 9. Per germline, CDR1 SGHRS and CDR2 YFSETQ. This CDR3 is CASSEKGQGRHNEQFF. Written as DNA, the CDR3 is TGCGCCAGCAGCGAAAAGGGACAGGGGAGACACAATGAGCAGTTCTTC.

CDR3 sequence: CASSLGGEETQYF. The CDR3 DNA follows: TGTGCCAGCAGCTTAGGCGGGGAAGAGACCCAGTACTTC. V and J are TRBV7-9 and TRBJ2-5; D perhaps matches TRBD2 (6 bases). Germline V lookup: CDR1 SEHNR, CDR2 FQNEAQ (reference sequence). The CDR3 is made up of 13 amino acids. Between the trimmed V and J ends, which lost 1 base and 3 bases, there was a span of 6 bases.

This chain uses TRBV7-6 with TRBJ1-2, with D possibly matching TRBD1 (6 bases). This CDR3 comprises 16 residues. Trimming shortened V by 5 bases and J by 4 bases, and 20 bases separated the two germline ends. Germline CDR1 and CDR2: SGHVS and FNYEAQ. The CDR3 nucleotides are TGTGCCAGCAGCCCGCATAAACAGGGAACGGCCTATGGCTACACCTTC. Translated, it gives CASSPHKQGTAYGYTF.

This chain connects TRBV3-1 (or the pseudogene TRBV3-2) to TRBJ1-5, with D unclear. This CDR3 is built from 13 residues. Germline CDR1 and CDR2: LGHDT and YNNKEL (reference sequence). V lost 0 bases, J lost 4 bases, and 4 bases lay in between. Written as DNA, the CDR3 is TGTGCCAGCAGCCAAGATCGGAATCAGCCCCAGCATTTT. Residues: CASSQDRNQPQHF.

The V gene is TRBV5-1, the J gene TRBJ2-5, with 10 bases lining up with TRBD2. Germline V lookup: CDR1 SGHRS, CDR2 YFSETQ. Trimming removed 4 bases from V and 5 bases from J; junction bases left unmatched: 11. The CDR3 totals 16 residues. The CDR3 bases are TGCGCCAGCAGCCGAGTTATAGCGGGAGGAAGGGAGACCCAGTACTTC. This codes for CASSRVIAGGRETQYF.

This clone occurred a few times. The V gene is TRBV6-4, the J gene TRBJ2-1, with 13 nucleotides matching TRBD2. Germline V lookup: CDR1 MRHNA, CDR2 SNTAGT. The trim removed 5 bases at V and 3 bases at J, leaving 4 bases unmatched. This CDR3 is built from 16 residues. The CDR3 reads CASSPGLAGDYNEQFF. As DNA, the CDR3 is TGTGCCAGCAGTCCCGGACTAGCGGGGGACTACAATGAGCAGTTCTTC.

The chain employs TRBV24-1 and TRBJ2-1; 12 bases fit TRBD2. Germline V lookup: CDR1 KGHDR, CDR2 SFDVKD. CDR3 length: 16 residues. The V and J ends lost 1 base and 6 bases, in that order; junction bases with no gene match: 3. CDR3 protein: CATSDFPSGRVNEQFF. The CDR3 DNA is TGTGCCACCAGTGATTTTCCTAGCGGGAGGGTCAATGAGCAGTTCTTC.

DNA of the CDR3: TGTGCCATCAGTGACCGGGACAGGAACACTGAAGCTTTCTTT. Amino acid sequence: CAISDRDRNTEAFF. The chain uses TRBV10-3 and TRBJ1-1; 7 bases map to TRBD1. Trimming removed 3 bases from V and 1 base from J; junction bases left unmatched: 2. CDR1 is ENHRY and CDR2 is SYGVKD in the germline V gene. This CDR3 is built from 14 residues.

The V gene is TRBV5-4, the J gene TRBJ1-4; D is perhaps TRBD1 (6 bases). This CDR3 spans 17 amino acids. Trimming took 4 bases from V and 0 from J, leaving 16 bases between them. Germline loops: CDR1 SGHNT, CDR2 YYREEE (reference sequence). CDR3 DNA: TGTGCCAGCAGCCGGGGACACGGCCTCGCAACTAATGAAAAACTGTTTTTT. Protein: CASSRGHGLATNEKLFF.

The V gene is TRBV27, the J gene TRBJ1-1, with D possibly TRBD1 on 6 matching bases. The germline V gene encodes CDR1 MNHEY and CDR2 SMNVEV (reference sequence). V dropped 4 bases and J dropped 11 bases, with 14 bases sitting between them. CDR3 length: 12 amino acids. DNA for the CDR3: TGTGCCAGCAGTTCGTGGGGGCAGGGTGCTTTCTTT. Translation: CASSSWGQGAFF.

This clone was counted a single time. This chain joins TRBV7-2 and TRBJ1-5; D gene unclear. V lost 5 bases, J lost 7 bases, and 15 bases lay in between. Germline loops: CDR1 SGHTA, CDR2 FQGNSA. The length of the CDR3 is 14 residues. CDR3 loop: CASSPPMFRQPQHF. CDR3 sequence (DNA): TGTGCCAGCAGCCCGCCGATGTTCCGGCAGCCCCAGCATTTT.

This clone was seen a few times. The V gene is TRBV11-2, the J gene TRBJ2-2; D unclear. Germline loops: CDR1 SGHAT, CDR2 FQNNGV. V lost 2 bases, J lost 5 bases, and 12 bases lay in between. The CDR3 sequence is 15 residues long. The CDR3 nucleotides are TGTGCCAGCAGCTTATCGGGTGTAAGGACCGGGGAGCTGTTTTTT. Its protein is CASSLSGVRTGELFF.

This chain joins TRBV24-1 and TRBJ2-7; TRBD1 agrees at 8 bases. Per germline, CDR1 KGHDR and CDR2 SFDVKD. This CDR3 region has 13 residues. V was pared by 7 bases and J by 6 bases, with 7 bases of the junction left unmatched. Written as DNA, the CDR3 is TGTGCCACCAGCCCGACAGGGGCGGGCGAGCAGTACTTC. It encodes CATSPTGAGEQYF.

In DNA, the CDR3 is TGTGCCAGCAGTTGGGACAGGGGAGGCGAAAAACTGTTTTTT. Its translation: CASSWDRGGEKLFF. This rearrangement joins TRBV28 to TRBJ1-4, with 10 nucleotides matching TRBD1. The CDR3 length is 14 residues. Germline-derived CDR1 and CDR2 are MDHEN and SYDVKM. V was pared by 4 bases and J by 8 bases, with 4 bases of the junction left unmatched.

CDR3 DNA: TGTGCCAGCAGTTATTATCCTCGCGGGCGAGAGACTGAAGCTTTCTTT. Translating gives CASSYYPRGRETEAFF. The rearrangement uses TRBV6-5 and TRBJ1-1; no reliable D call. V was pared by 3 bases and J by 5 bases, with 19 bases between. This CDR3 spans 16 amino acids. Looked up from germline, CDR1 is MNHEY and CDR2 is SVGAGI.